This T cell receptor beta chain came from a study of CD8+ T cells in alopecia areata. Findings and caveats of the study: The study found tofacitinib significantly decreased scalp clonality and expanded CD8+ clones among the top 100.

As to treatment: oral pan-JAK inhibitor, 5-10 mg twice daily. Germline assignment: CDR1 ENHRY and CDR2 SYGVKD. V shed 5 bases and J shed 5 bases, with 15 bases lying between them. The CDR3 extends over 14 amino acids. A remark on this clone: Its antigen remains unknown.

RNA was extracted and reverse transcribed into cDNA as the sequencing template. The protocol was immunoSEQ multiplex PCR, while the TCRdb copy is restricted to in-frame clones and leaves out a portion. Of fewer than 150,000 clones in the sample, approximately 55% were seen once. The genes are TRBV10-3 and TRBJ2-5; no clear D. This clonotype was obtained from a human donor with alopecia areata. Specimen: CD4+ T cells sorted from blood, collected at week 24, from a patient treated with tofacitinib. CDR3 in amino acids: CAISSSQPGETQYF. CDR3 DNA: TGTGCCATCAGTTCCAGCCAGCCTGGGGAGACCCAGTACTTC.